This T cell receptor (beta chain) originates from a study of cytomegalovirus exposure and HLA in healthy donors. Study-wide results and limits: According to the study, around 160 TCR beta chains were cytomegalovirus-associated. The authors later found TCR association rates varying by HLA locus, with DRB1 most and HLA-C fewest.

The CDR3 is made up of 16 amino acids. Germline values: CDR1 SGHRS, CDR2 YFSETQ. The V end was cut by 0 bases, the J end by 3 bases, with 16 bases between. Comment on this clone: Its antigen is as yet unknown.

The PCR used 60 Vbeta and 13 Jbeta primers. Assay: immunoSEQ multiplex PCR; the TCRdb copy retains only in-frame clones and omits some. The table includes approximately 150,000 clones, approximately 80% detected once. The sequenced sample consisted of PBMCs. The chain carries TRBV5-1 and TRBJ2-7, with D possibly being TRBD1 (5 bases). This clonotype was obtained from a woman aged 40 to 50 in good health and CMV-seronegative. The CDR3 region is CASSLAPGLIIYEQYF. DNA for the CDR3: TGCGCCAGCAGCTTGGCCCCAGGGCTGATTATCTACGAGCAGTACTTC.